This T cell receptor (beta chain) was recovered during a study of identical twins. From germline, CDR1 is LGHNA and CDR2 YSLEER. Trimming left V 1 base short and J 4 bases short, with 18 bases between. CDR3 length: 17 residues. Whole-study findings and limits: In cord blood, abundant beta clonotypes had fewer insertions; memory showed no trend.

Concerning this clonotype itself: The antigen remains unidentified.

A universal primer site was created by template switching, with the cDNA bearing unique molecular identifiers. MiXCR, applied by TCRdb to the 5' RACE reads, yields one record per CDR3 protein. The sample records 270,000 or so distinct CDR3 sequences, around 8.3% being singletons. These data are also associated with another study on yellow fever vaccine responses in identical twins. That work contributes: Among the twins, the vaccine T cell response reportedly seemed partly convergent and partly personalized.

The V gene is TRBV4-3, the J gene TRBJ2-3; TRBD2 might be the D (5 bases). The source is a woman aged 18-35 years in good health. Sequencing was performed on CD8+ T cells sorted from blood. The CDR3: CASSQVAGIRRADTQYF. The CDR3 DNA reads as TGCGCCAGCAGCCAAGTCGCCGGTATCCGGCGGGCAGATACGCAGTATTTT.